The next 5 T cell receptor beta chains were all read from a single sample in a study of response to subunit inactivated influenza vaccine. TCRdb called the RT-PCR reads again in MiXCR, with one record for every CDR3 protein. The sample contains hundreds of thousands of distinct CDR3 sequences, about 25% of which appear only once. The material was CD4+ T cells sorted from PBMCs, obtained 5 days after vaccination. These receptors came from a man aged 50 to 60 who received an inactivated influenza vaccine.

The V gene is TRBV29-1, the J gene TRBJ2-1; TRBD2 agrees at 7 bases. Germline-derived CDR1 and CDR2 are SQVTM and ANQGSEA. Losses at the gene ends were 4 bases for V and 6 bases for J; bases not matched to a gene: 6. This CDR3 comprises 13 residues. The CDR3 sequence is CSVGDYTVNEQFF. In nucleotides, the CDR3 is TGCAGCGTTGGGGACTATACGGTCAATGAGCAGTTCTTC.

This clonotype was recorded many times. This chain links TRBV20-1 with TRBJ2-1; TRBD1 matches 7 bases. The V gene's germline CDR1 is DFQATT and CDR2 SNEGSKA (reference sequence). CDR3 length: 14 residues. V shed 6 bases, J shed 7 bases, and the junction held 12 bases outside the gene matches. The CDR3, as DNA: TGCAGTGCACCCGCGAGGGGGCGGATTAATGAGCAGTTCTTC. Its translation is CSAPARGRINEQFF.

This clonotype has just a few counts. This sequence joins TRBV5-5 and TRBJ1-2; no definite D call. The germline V and J ends were trimmed by 2 bases and 4 bases, with 9 bases remaining between them. Germline V gene sequence: CDR1 SGHKS, CDR2 YYEKEE (reference sequence). The CDR3 consists of 13 residues. CDR3 bases: TGTGCCAGCAGCTTCGGCAGCCTCTATGGCTACACCTTC. It yields the protein CASSFGSLYGYTF. The whole variable domain, filled in from reference TRBV5-5 and TRBJ1-2, reads DAGVTQSPTHLIKTRGQQVTLRCSPISGHKSVSWYQQVLGQGPQFIFQYYEKEERGRGNFPDRFSARQFPNYSSELNVNALLLGDSALYLCASSFGSLYGYTFGSGTRLTVV.

This CDR3 is CASSLVGRGRSKNIQYF. The DNA of the CDR3 is TGTGCCAGCAGCTTAGTGGGCAGGGGGAGGTCCAAAAACATTCAGTACTTC. The chain links TRBV7-8 to TRBJ2-4, with D maybe TRBD1 (7 bases). Germline assignment: CDR1 SGHVS and CDR2 FQNEAQ. Trimming stripped 1 base from V and 2 bases from J, with 15 bases between. The CDR3 covers 17 residues.

In its sample, this clonotype was seen a few times. This rearrangement joins TRBV7-2 to TRBJ1-5; tentative D call: TRBD1 (5 bases). The CDR3 has 13 residues. Deletions cut 5 bases from V and 4 bases from J, with 9 bases between. CDR1 is SGHTA, CDR2 FQGNSA, per germline. The chain's CDR3 is CASSVGRNQPQHF. CDR3 bases: TGTGCCAGCAGCGTGGGACGGAATCAGCCCCAGCATTTT.